The present T cell receptor (beta chain) was sequenced within a study of vaccination and CD4 T cells after COVID-19. Study in general: A median of 101 days (range 35 to 161) separated diagnosis from post-COVID sampling.

Remarks on this clonotype: Antigen unknown.

With the Oncomine TCR Beta short-read assay, DNA from cultured CD4+ T cells was sequenced. Each CDR3 protein gets one entry after TCRdb re-called the PCR reads with MiXCR. This table holds 12,000 or so distinct CDR3 sequences, around 46% found once. The treatment is: approximately nine-day PBMC culture with coronavirus spike peptide pools or control peptides (ViraFEST assay). CDR3 size: 14 residues. V was shortened by 1 base and J by 6 bases, with 10 bases between the two germline ends. The gene calls are TRBV12-3 or TRBV12-4 and TRBJ1-5; D is perhaps TRBD1 (5 bases). The receptor's source is a human donor who had recovered from COVID-19. The sequenced sample was CD4+ T cells from blood, cultured in vitro. CDR3 sequence: CASSLDRGTQPQHF. CDR3 DNA: TGTGCCAGCAGTTTAGATCGGGGCACTCAGCCCCAGCATTTT.